These T cell receptor beta chains were read from a single sample in a study of T cells in Graves' hyperthyroidism and ophthalmopathy. TCRdb called the multiplex PCR reads again in MiXCR, with one record for every CDR3 protein. The profile shows roughly 400,000 distinct CDR3 sequences, around 15% of them singletons. The sequenced sample consisted of blood. The source of these receptors is a man aged 50-60 years with Graves' ophthalmopathy. Both conserved end residues are part of each CDR3. The D gene is left open where the match is weak. Clone size, where shown, is once, few, many, or a class for clones that have expanded.

clone_size,v_call,j_call,d_call,cdr3_nt,cdr3_aa
many,TRBV20-1,TRBJ1-4,.,TGCAGTGCTAGGGACGGACGGACAACTAATGAAAAACTGTTTTTT,CSARDGRTTNEKLFF
few,TRBV9,TRBJ2-2,TRBD2,TGTGCCAGCAGCGTAGCTACTCGGCGGGAGAGTCTTGGCGGGGAGCTGTTTTTT,CASSVATRRESLGGELFF
.,TRBV12-3/TRBV12-4,TRBJ2-7,.,TGTGCCAGCAGTTTATGGGCGGAATCCTACGAGCAGTACTTC,CASSLWAESYEQYF
.,TRBV20-1,TRBJ2-3,.,TGCAGTGCTATCTTGCGGGTCACAGATACGCAGTATTTT,CSAILRVTDTQYF
.,TRBV19,TRBJ2-2,TRBD2,TGTGCCAGTAGTATGGGAGGGCACGGGGAGCTGTTTTTT,CASSMGGHGELFF
many,TRBV19,TRBJ1-1,TRBD1,TGTGCCAGTAATAAGCAGGGGGTGGTGAACACTGAAGCTTTCTTT,CASNKQGVVNTEAFF
many,TRBV11-2,TRBJ2-7,.,TGTGCCAGCAGCTTAGATCTTGATTACGAGCAGTACTTC,CASSLDLDYEQYF
.,TRBV28,TRBJ1-2,.,TGTGCCAGCAGTTTCGGGCAGGTCTATGGCTACACCTTC,CASSFGQVYGYTF
many,TRBV7-8,TRBJ2-3,TRBD1,TGTGCCAGCAGCCCTCGGCCTCCGGGACAGATCACAGATACGCAGTATTTT,CASSPRPPGQITDTQYF
many,TRBV20-1,TRBJ2-5,.,TGCAGTGCTAGTGCTGAGACCCAGTACTTC,CSASAETQYF
many,TRBV7-9,TRBJ2-5,TRBD2,TGTGCCAGCCGCCAAACTGGACTAGCGGGAGTTGCAGAGACCCAGTACTTC,CASRQTGLAGVAETQYF
few,TRBV27,TRBJ2-4,.,TGTGCCAGCAGTCCTCAAACAGTAGCCAAAAACATTCAGTACTTC,CASSPQTVAKNIQYF
many,TRBV12-3/TRBV12-4,TRBJ2-3,.,TGTGCCAGCAGTTTGGGCCGATTGGATACGCAGTATTTT,CASSLGRLDTQYF
.,TRBV11-2,TRBJ2-1,.,TGTGCCAGCAGTGTTCTGGGAGGCTTCAACAATGAGCAGTTCTTC,CASSVLGGFNNEQFF
.,TRBV6-2/TRBV6-3,TRBJ2-3,.,TGTGCCAGCAGTTGGGGGGCATCAGATACGCAGTATTTT,CASSWGASDTQYF
.,TRBV19,TRBJ2-1,.,TGTGCCAGTAGTAGTCAGAATGAGCAGTTCTTC,CASSSQNEQFF
few,TRBV3-1,TRBJ2-5,TRBD1,TGTGCCAGCAGCCAAGTAGGGACAGGGTGGGAGACCCAGTACTTC,CASSQVGTGWETQYF
many,TRBV20-1,TRBJ2-7,.,TGCAGTGCTAGGGCGGGACCTTGGGAGCAGTACTTC,CSARAGPWEQYF